The 15 T cell receptor beta chains below come from one sample, sequenced in a study of T cell responses to AZD1222 COVID-19 vaccine. TCRdb's copy holds only in-frame clones and misses some; the assay was immunoSEQ multiplex PCR. The sample has about 140,000 clones, around nine tenths seen once. This sample comprised peripheral blood, obtained on day 0 of AZD1222 vaccination. Receptor source: an adult in good health.

The chain combines TRBV7-8 with TRBJ1-5; D uncertain. The V end lost 1 base, the J end lost 9 bases, and 13 bases lay between the germline ends. The CDR3 extends over 14 amino acids. Germline CDR1 reads SGHVS; CDR2 reads FQNEAQ. This chain's CDR3 is CASSLGTEVRPQHF. CDR3 nucleotide sequence: TGTGCCAGCAGCTTAGGGACTGAAGTTCGGCCCCAGCATTTT.

This chain uses TRBV27 with TRBJ2-7; D is possibly TRBD2 (5 bases). Per germline, CDR1 MNHEY and CDR2 SMNVEV (reference sequence). V gave up 4 bases and J gave up 7 bases, with 17 bases separating them. The CDR3 extends over 14 amino acids. In DNA form, the CDR3 reads TGTGCCAGCAGTTCGCACCGGTTGCCGGGGGAGCAGTACTTC. Translated, it gives CASSSHRLPGEQYF.

V gene TRBV2 combines with J gene TRBJ1-1; TRBD1 matches at 12 bases. Germline V CDR1 and CDR2: SNHLY, FYNNEI. Germline trimming cut 6 bases from V and 7 bases from J; bases unmatched to any gene: 9. There are 15 residues in the CDR3. CDR3 coding DNA: TGTGCCAGCAGAGGGACAGGGGGCACCGGCGGTGAAGCTTTCTTT. This codes for CASRGTGGTGGEAFF.

The genes are TRBV11-3 and TRBJ2-2; D is ambiguous. The V end was cut by 5 bases, the J end by 4 bases, with 14 bases between. Looked up from germline, CDR1 is SGHNT and CDR2 is YENEEA. The CDR3 has 15 amino acids. The CDR3 DNA reads TGTGCCAGCAGCCCCGGGCGCGCCGGCACCGGGGAGCTGTTTTTT. It is translated as CASSPGRAGTGELFF.

The chain employs TRBV9 and TRBJ1-3; weak D call: TRBD1 (5 bases). CDR3 length: 16 amino acids. Germline lookup yields CDR1 SGDLS and CDR2 YYNGEE. Trimming stripped 0 bases from V and 1 base from J, with 11 bases between. CDR3 coding DNA: TGTGCCAGCAGCGTAGATCCGGGGACTTCTGGAAACACCATATATTTT. Translated: CASSVDPGTSGNTIYF.

This chain links TRBV4-1 with TRBJ2-4, with D maybe TRBD2 (6 bases). Between the trimmed V and J ends, which lost 3 bases and 5 bases, there was a span of 17 bases. Germline values: CDR1 MGHRA, CDR2 YSYEKL. The length of the CDR3 is 16 residues. CDR3 bases: TGCGCCAGCAGCCACCGGCCGCTCCGGAGGGAAAACATTCAGTACTTC. Protein sequence: CASSHRPLRRENIQYF.

V and J are TRBV6-6 and TRBJ1-1; D is undetermined. Trimming took off 6 bases at V and 2 bases at J, with 4 bases between the two ends. CDR1 MNHNY and CDR2 SVGAGI come from the germline V gene (reference sequence). The CDR3 consists of 11 residues. CDR3 amino acids: CASRTNTEAFF. DNA of the CDR3: TGTGCCAGCAGAACTAACACTGAAGCTTTCTTT.

CDR3 region: CSASKLTGSSPLHF. Here the CDR3 DNA reads TGCAGTGCTAGTAAACTAACAGGGTCCTCACCCCTCCACTTT. The J gene is TRBJ1-6, the V gene TRBV20-1, with D tentatively TRBD1 (6 bases). The V gene lost 3 bases and the J gene lost 10 bases, with 16 bases spanning the gap. Germline CDR1 DFQATT, CDR2 SNEGSKA (reference sequence). CDR3 length: 14 amino acids.

The J gene is TRBJ1-6, the V gene TRBV11-3; D not certain. The CDR3 sequence is 14 residues long. V was pared by 0 bases and J by 5 bases, with 5 bases between. CDR1 SGHNT and CDR2 YENEEA come from the germline V gene. The CDR3: CASSLEGDNSPLHF. The CDR3 bases are TGTGCCAGCAGCTTAGAGGGAGATAATTCACCCCTCCACTTT.

This rearrangement joins TRBV11-3 to TRBJ2-2; no clear D. CDR1 and CDR2 from the germline V gene are SGHNT and YENEEA. V dropped 8 bases and J dropped 7 bases, with 8 bases sitting between them. The CDR3 loop spans 11 amino acids. Written as DNA, the CDR3 is TGTGCCAGCGGACGCGACGGGGAGCTGTTTTTT. This codes for CASGRDGELFF.

The chain joins TRBV7-2 to TRBJ2-1, with TRBD1 identical over 10 bases. Unmatched junction bases numbered 7, after V lost 2 bases and J lost 0 bases. CDR3 size: 18 residues. Per the germline V gene, CDR1 is SGHTA and CDR2 is FQGNSA. CDR3: CASSLWDRGLSSYNEQFF. CDR3 nucleotide sequence: TGTGCCAGCAGCTTATGGGACAGGGGACTAAGCTCCTACAATGAGCAGTTCTTC.

The V and J genes are TRBV15 and TRBJ2-2; D is tentatively TRBD1 or TRBD2 (5 bases each). This CDR3 is built from 15 residues. The germline CDR1 and CDR2 sequences are LNHNV and YYDKDF (reference sequence). Deletions cut 1 base from V and 6 bases from J, with 12 bases between. In nucleotides, the CDR3 is TGTGCCACCAGCAGAGGGGACCGTACTGCCGGGGAGCTGTTTTTT. Translated, it gives CATSRGDRTAGELFF. Based on the CDR3 plus reference TRBV15 and TRBJ2-2, the full variable domain is DAMVIQNPRYQVTQFGKPVTLSCSQTLNHNVMYWYQQKSSQAPKLLFHYYDKDFNNEADTPDNFQSRRPNTSFCFLDIRSPGLGDTAMYLCATSRGDRTAGELFFGEGSRLTVL.

As concerns this clone: Other DNA sequences within the sample encode an identical CDR3. The rearrangement joins TRBV19 to TRBJ2-5, with 8 bases that match TRBD2. The CDR3 loop spans 14 amino acids. With V trimmed by 6 bases and J by 4 bases, 7 bases remained unmatched. Germline V gene data show CDR1 as LNHDA and CDR2 as SQIVND (reference sequence). CDR3 DNA: TGTGCCAGTAGCCCAGGACTAGCCGGAGAGACCCAGTACTTC. Protein sequence: CASSPGLAGETQYF.

The genes are TRBV9 and TRBJ2-6; the D gene is possibly TRBD1 (6 bases). The CDR3 spans 18 residues. Germline V lookup: CDR1 SGDLS, CDR2 YYNGEE. Trimming pared 4 bases from V and 0 bases from J, leaving 17 bases between. This chain's CDR3 is CASSPYPGHTSGANVLTF. Here the CDR3 DNA reads TGTGCCAGCAGCCCGTATCCGGGACACACCTCTGGGGCCAACGTCCTGACTTTC.

The chain links TRBV11-2 to TRBJ1-2; D uncertain. Germline V CDR1 and CDR2: SGHAT, FQNNGV. V dropped 0 bases and J dropped 12 bases, with 11 bases sitting between them. The CDR3 loop spans 12 amino acids. The CDR3 DNA sequence: TGTGCCAGCAGCTTAGATCATCCTGTCCACACCTTC. Protein product: CASSLDHPVHTF.